The clone carrying this T cell receptor beta chain occurred once. The data were produced by immunoSEQ multiplex PCR, yet TCRdb's version contains in-frame clones alone and is incomplete. The sample consists of about 14,000 clones, approximately 87% of them appearing once. The data originate from a study of radiotherapy plus CTLA-4 blockade in lung cancer. V gave up 0 bases and J gave up 4 bases, with 15 bases separating them. The germline V gene encodes CDR1 LGHNA and CDR2 YSLEER. This CDR3 spans 16 amino acids. The gene calls are TRBV4-3 and TRBJ1-2, with D maybe TRBD1 (6 bases). The sample consisted of peripheral blood, taken from a patient treated with radiotherapy plus ipilimumab. The TCR was taken from a human donor with non-small cell lung cancer that progressed on radiotherapy plus ipilimumab. Some clones in this sample may be carry-over from other donors' samples. The CDR3 loop reads CASSQDGRTDFYGYTF. The DNA of the CDR3 is TGCGCCAGCAGCCAAGATGGCCGGACAGACTTCTATGGCTACACCTTC.